The present entry profiles one TCR beta chain with its context. The data belong to a study of memory CD4+ T cells and cytomegalovirus serostatus. Single viable CD3+CD4+CD8-CD45RO+ cells were sorted as the memory CD4+ T cells. After thawing, CD4+ T cells were positively selected. This CDR3 is built from 16 residues. Germline CDR1 MGHDK, CDR2 SYGVNS. Trimming removed 4 bases from V and 1 base from J, with 15 bases in between. How the authors handled the data: After removing out-of-frame reads, 2 million to 2.5 million distinct TCRbeta sequences remained. TCRdb's table, derived via immunoSEQ multiplex PCR, lists solely in-frame clones and lacks some. That table furnishes V, J and clone size, whereas the DNA furnished D and trimming. The data hold 61,000 or so clones, with around three quarters observed a single time.

The material sequenced was memory CD4+ T cells from blood. The gene calls are TRBV25-1 and TRBJ2-3; D tentatively reads TRBD1 or TRBD2 (5 bases each). The sequence came from an adult in good health and CMV-seronegative. Some clones in this sample may be carry-over from other donors' samples. The CDR3 nucleotides are TGTGCCAGCAGTGCACACGGGACCTCAGGCACAGATACGCAGTATTTT. Amino acids: CASSAHGTSGTDTQYF. The complete variable domain, with remaining parts taken from reference TRBV25-1 and TRBJ2-3, reads EADIYQTPRYLVIGTGKKITLECSQTMGHDKMYWYQQDPGMELHLIHYSYGVNSTEKGDLSSESTVSRIRTEHFPLTLESARPSHTSQYLCASSAHGTSGTDTQYFGPGTRLTVL.